These T cell receptor beta chains were read from a single sample in a study of cytomegalovirus exposure and HLA in healthy donors. Generated by immunoSEQ multiplex PCR, the TCRdb table keeps only in-frame clones and is missing some. Of approximately 280,000 clones in the sample, around 87% were seen once. Sequenced: PBMCs. The receptor set was obtained from a woman aged 18-29 years in good health and CMV-seronegative. Both conserved end residues are trimmed from each CDR3.

v_gene: TRBV2
CDR3aa: ASSPTRTGHYEQY

v_gene: TRBV27
CDR3aa: ASSPRTGRTGELF

v_gene: TRBV6-6
CDR3aa: ASSWEEGTGANVLT

v_gene: TRBV5-6
CDR3aa: ASSLLLTGYTEAF

v_gene: TRBV6-5
CDR3aa: ASSRDSDPYEQY

v_gene: TRBV11-2
CDR3aa: ASSLKTGSAEAF

v_gene: TRBV7-9
CDR3aa: ASGRDYEQY

v_gene: TRBV28
CDR3aa: ASSLGLAGSYEQY

v_gene: TRBV29-1
CDR3aa: SVLPGDSSNQPQH

v_gene: TRBV7-8
CDR3aa: ASNRDRGYGYT

v_gene: TRBV19
CDR3aa: ASSGQGGGYSGNQPQH

v_gene: TRBV28
CDR3aa: ASSYSHGTEAF

v_gene: TRBV9
CDR3aa: ASSVGGGTQY